This TCR beta chain is from a study of T cell responses to AZD1222 COVID-19 vaccine. Study conclusions and caveats: Scientists sampled the repertoires only once the peak T cell response had passed.

Points on this clone: What it binds is not known.

Clones were sequenced by immunoSEQ multiplex PCR, and TCRdb holds only the in-frame ones, with some missing. The table has around 150,000 clones, roughly 91% seen once. This sequence originates from an adult who received the AZD1222 COVID-19 vaccine. The input for sequencing was peripheral blood, taken 28 days after the second AZD1222 dose.

The CDR3, as DNA: TGTGCCAGCGGAGACAGGGAATCGGACACCATATATTTT. Its translation is CASGDRESDTIYF. The J gene is TRBJ1-3, the V gene TRBV3-1 (or the pseudogene TRBV3-2); 7 bases align to TRBD1. With V trimmed by 8 bases and J by 8 bases, 9 bases remained unmatched. The germline CDR1 and CDR2 sequences are LGHDT and YNNKEL (reference sequence). CDR3 size: 13 residues.